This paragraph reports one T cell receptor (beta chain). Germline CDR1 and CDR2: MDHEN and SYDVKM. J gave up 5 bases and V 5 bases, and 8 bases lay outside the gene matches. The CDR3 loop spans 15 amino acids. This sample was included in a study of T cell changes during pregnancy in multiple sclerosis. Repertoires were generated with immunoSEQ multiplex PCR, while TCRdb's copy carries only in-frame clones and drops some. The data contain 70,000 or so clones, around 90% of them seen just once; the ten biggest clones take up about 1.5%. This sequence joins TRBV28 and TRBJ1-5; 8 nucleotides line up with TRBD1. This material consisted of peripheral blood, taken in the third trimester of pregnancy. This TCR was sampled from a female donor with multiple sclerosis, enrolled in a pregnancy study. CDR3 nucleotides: TGTGCCAGCAGTATAACGGACAGGGATCATCAGCCCCAGCATTTT. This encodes CASSITDRDHQPQHF.